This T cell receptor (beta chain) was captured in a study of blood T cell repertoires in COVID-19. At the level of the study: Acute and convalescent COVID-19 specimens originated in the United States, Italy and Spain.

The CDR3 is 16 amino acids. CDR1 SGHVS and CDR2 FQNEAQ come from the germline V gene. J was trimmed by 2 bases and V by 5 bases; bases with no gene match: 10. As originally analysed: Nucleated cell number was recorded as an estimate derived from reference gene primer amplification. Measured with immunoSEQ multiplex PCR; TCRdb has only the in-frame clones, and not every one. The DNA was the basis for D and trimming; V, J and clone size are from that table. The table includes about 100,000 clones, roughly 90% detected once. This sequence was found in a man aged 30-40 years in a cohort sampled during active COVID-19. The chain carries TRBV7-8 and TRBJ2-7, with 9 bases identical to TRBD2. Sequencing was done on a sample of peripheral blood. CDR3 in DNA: TGTGCCAGCAGCCATCAAGCGGGGGGCTCCGCCTACGAGCAGTACTTC. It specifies CASSHQAGGSAYEQYF.